This T cell receptor beta chain is drawn from a study of blood T cells in healthy people across ages. Germline CDR1 is DFQATT and CDR2 is SNEGSKA (reference sequence). CDR3 size: 15 residues. The V end was cut by 2 bases, the J end by 6 bases, with 17 bases between. Ranging in age from about 6 to 100, the donors were healthy Caucasian individuals from Russia. A second PCR, run for roughly 7 to 11 cycles, used a sample-barcoded 5' primer plus a J-beta primer mix. TCRdb re-called the 5' RACE reads with MiXCR, one entry per CDR3 protein. The table has about 1.6 million distinct CDR3 sequences, around 36% seen once.

This sequence was found in a woman aged 25-40 years in good health. Sample: blood. This chain links TRBV20-1 with TRBJ1-5; D is undetermined. The CDR3 DNA reads TGCAGTGCTAGAATTTTCGGGCCGGGAGGTCAGCCCCAGCATTTT. As protein: CSARIFGPGGQPQHF.